These 12 T cell receptor beta chains share one sample of origin, sequenced in a study of blood T cell repertoires in COVID-19. The data were produced by immunoSEQ multiplex PCR, yet TCRdb's version contains in-frame clones alone and is incomplete. Here the sample spans about 200,000 clones, 86% being singletons. What was sequenced was PBMCs or T cells enriched from blood (not recorded which). Every receptor here comes from a middle-aged woman in a cohort exposed to, infected with or recovered from COVID-19 (not recorded which).

This rearrangement joins TRBV20-1 to TRBJ2-3; 10 nucleotides line up with TRBD2. CDR3 length: 18 amino acids. Germline lookup yields CDR1 DFQATT and CDR2 SNEGSKA (reference sequence). J gave up 1 base and V 3 bases, and 13 bases lay outside the gene matches. This CDR3 reads CSASGGTSGNPGTDTQYF. The CDR3 coding sequence is TGCAGTGCTAGTGGTGGTACTAGCGGGAATCCTGGCACAGATACGCAGTATTTT.

The chain recombines TRBV21-1 with TRBJ1-2. TRBV21-1 is a pseudogene locus. CDR3 length equals 19 residues. In DNA form, the CDR3 reads TGTGCCAGCAGCCCCCGAGGTAGGGACGGGGGGAAGTCTAACTATGGCTACACCTTC. Its protein product is CASSPRGRDGGKSNYGYTF.

The rearrangement joins TRBV6-5 to TRBJ2-7; 12 bases line up with TRBD2. With V trimmed by 6 bases and J by 3 bases, 6 bases remained unmatched. This CDR3 is 15 amino acids long. Per germline, CDR1 MNHEY and CDR2 SVGAGI. CDR3 sequence: CASRRLAGENYEQYF. CDR3 sequence (DNA): TGTGCCAGCAGGCGACTAGCGGGAGAAAACTACGAGCAGTACTTC.

The chain employs TRBV6-4 and TRBJ1-2; TRBD1 matches 7 bases. The ends lost 9 bases at V and 6 bases at J; junction bases unmatched: 13. CDR1 is MRHNA and CDR2 is SNTAGT in the germline V gene. There are 14 residues in the CDR3. The CDR3 sequence is CARPEQGTRDGYTF. CDR3 sequence (DNA): TGTGCCAGGCCTGAACAGGGGACCCGGGATGGCTACACCTTC.

The sample holds one count of this clone. V and J are TRBV19 and TRBJ2-7, with 7 bases identical to TRBD2. Germline V lookup: CDR1 LNHDA, CDR2 SQIVND (reference sequence). V lost 2 bases and J lost 4; bases outside the gene matches: 5. The CDR3 is made up of 14 amino acids. CDR3 sequence: CASSIYGGGYEQYF. Here the CDR3 DNA reads TGTGCCAGTAGTATATATGGCGGGGGATACGAGCAGTACTTC.

CDR3 region: CASSITGVGSSYNEQFF. The CDR3 region has the DNA TGTGCCAGCAGTATCACAGGGGTTGGAAGCTCCTACAATGAGCAGTTCTTC. V gene TRBV27 combines with J gene TRBJ2-1; 7 bases line up with TRBD1. Germline CDR1 and CDR2: MNHEY and SMNVEV (reference sequence). This CDR3 contains 17 residues. V shed 5 bases and J 0 bases; nucleotides not matched to a gene: 10.

The chain has TRBV7-2 and TRBJ1-6; no clear D gene. The CDR3 is made up of 15 amino acids. CDR1 is SGHTA and CDR2 is FQGNSA in the germline V gene. V dropped 3 bases and J dropped 5 bases, with 11 bases sitting between them. The CDR3 nucleotides read TGTGCCAGCAGCTTGGCGACATGGAATAATTCACCCCTCCACTTT. This translates into CASSLATWNNSPLHF.

V is TRBV6-5 and J is TRBJ1-1, with D perhaps matching TRBD1 (5 bases). V shed 8 bases and J shed 5 bases, with 15 bases lying between them. The CDR3 length is 13 residues. Germline V gene data show CDR1 as MNHEY and CDR2 as SVGAGI. The CDR3 spells CASGSRVGTEAFF. CDR3 sequence (DNA): TGTGCCAGCGGAAGCAGGGTAGGGACTGAAGCTTTCTTT.

The rearrangement links TRBV7-6 to TRBJ2-7; D is unresolved. The CDR3 consists of 13 residues. The V gene lost 5 bases and the J gene lost 0 bases, with 8 bases spanning the gap. Germline V gene lookup returns CDR1 SGHVS and CDR2 FNYEAQ. CDR3 sequence: CASSLQSSYEQYF. CDR3 bases: TGTGCCAGCAGCCTACAGAGCTCCTACGAGCAGTACTTC.

V and J are TRBV28 and TRBJ2-7; TRBD2 aligns across 10 bases. Trimming took 3 bases from V and 0 from J; bases not matched to a gene: 8. In germline, CDR1 is MDHEN, CDR2 SYDVKM. This CDR3 is 17 amino acids long. CDR3: CASSLWLAGATSYEQYF. The DNA of the CDR3 is TGTGCCAGCAGTTTGTGGCTAGCGGGAGCCACCTCCTACGAGCAGTACTTC.

The V gene is TRBV5-4, the J gene TRBJ2-3; maybe TRBD2 (5 bases). The CDR3 is 14 residues long. From germline, CDR1 is SGHNT and CDR2 YYREEE (reference sequence). The ends were cut back, 4 bases at V and 2 bases at J, with 11 bases in the middle. CDR3 in DNA: TGTGCCAGCAGCCTGATGACTAACACAGATACGCAGTATTTT. Residues: CASSLMTNTDTQYF.

There are a few counts of this clone. The rearrangement joins TRBV5-6 to TRBJ2-5; 7 positions match TRBD1. The ends lost 2 bases at V and 2 bases at J; junction bases unmatched: 3. Per germline, CDR1 SGHDT and CDR2 YYEEEE. The CDR3 is 14 amino acids. In nucleotides, the CDR3 is TGTGCCAGCAGCTTTTGGGACAGACAAGAGACCCAGTACTTC. Encoded protein: CASSFWDRQETQYF.